The present TCR beta chain was sequenced within a study of T cells in Graves' hyperthyroidism and ophthalmopathy. Researchers amplified the TCR beta CDR3 regions from RNA transcripts. Carried out on the TCR CDR3, a first-round RT-PCR used the HTBI primer set. TCRdb used MiXCR to reprocess the multiplex PCR reads, holding one entry per CDR3 protein. The table shows about 590,000 distinct CDR3 sequences, with about a sixth occurring only once. This clonotype was detected many times. Germline CDR1 reads SGDLS; CDR2 reads YYNGEE. Trimming removed 1 base at V and 2 bases at J, with 10 bases between. There are 14 residues in the CDR3.

This clonotype was sampled from a woman in her twenties or thirties with Graves' hyperthyroidism. J is TRBJ2-7 and V is TRBV9, with a tentative D call TRBD1 (6 bases). Source material: blood. Written as DNA, the CDR3 is TGTGCCAGCAGCGTATCAGGGGATCCCTACGAGCAGTACTTC. This sequence encodes CASSVSGDPYEQYF.